The 22 T cell receptor beta chains below all came from one sample that was sequenced in a study of CD8 T cells in Susac syndrome. Reverse transcription of roughly 0.45 to 1 ug RNA used random hexamers. TCRdb recomputed calls from the immunoSEQ multiplex PCR reads with MiXCR, one row per CDR3 protein. The repertoire holds approximately 80,000 distinct CDR3 sequences, 94% seen once, with about 0.47% in the top ten. Sample: CD8+ T cells from PBMCs. These receptors were taken from a human donor with Susac syndrome.

V usage is TRBV27 and J usage is TRBJ2-7; D call uncertain. Germline loops: CDR1 MNHEY, CDR2 SMNVEV (reference sequence). V was trimmed by 6 bases and J by 7 bases, leaving 16 bases between them. The CDR3 consists of 13 residues. CDR3 nucleotide sequence: TGTGCCAGCAGAAAAGGACCCGTGGGGGAGCAGTACTTC. This gives the protein CASRKGPVGEQYF.

The rearrangement uses TRBV9 and TRBJ2-1; 11 positions agree with TRBD2. This CDR3 contains 17 residues. The V gene end was trimmed by 3 bases and the J gene end by 6 bases; junction bases not matched to a gene: 11. Germline lookup yields CDR1 SGDLS and CDR2 YYNGEE. CDR3 protein: CASSARLAGTGGNEQFF. DNA for the CDR3: TGTGCCAGCAGCGCCCGACTAGCGGGGACCGGGGGCAATGAGCAGTTCTTC.

The V and J genes are TRBV28 and TRBJ1-1; possible D gene TRBD1, 5 bases. The CDR3 is made up of 15 amino acids. Trimming left V 3 bases short and J 2 bases short, with 13 bases between. Looked up from germline, CDR1 is MDHEN and CDR2 is SYDVKM. CDR3 region: CASSLGGFSNTEAFF. The CDR3 DNA follows: TGTGCCAGCAGTTTGGGGGGATTTTCAAACACTGAAGCTTTCTTT.

The V and J genes are TRBV5-1 and TRBJ2-7; 8 bases line up with TRBD2. The CDR3 spans 15 residues. V was clipped by 0 bases and J by 3 bases; unmatched bases: 5. Germline V gene sequence: CDR1 SGHRS, CDR2 YFSETQ. The DNA of the CDR3 is TGCGCCAGCAGCTTGGAACTAGCGGAAGTCTACGAGCAGTACTTC. It codes for CASSLELAEVYEQYF.

The chain employs TRBV6-6 and TRBJ2-3; D is ambiguous. Trimming pared 0 bases from V and 4 bases from J, leaving 8 bases between. Germline-derived CDR1 and CDR2 are MNHNY and SVGAGI (reference sequence). The CDR3 runs to 14 residues. CDR3 sequence (DNA): TGTGCCAGCAGTTACTCCGCGCAACCAGATACGCAGTATTTT. Translation gives CASSYSAQPDTQYF.

CDR3 DNA sequence: TGTGCCAGCAGTCCTAGGACAGTCTTCCCAGATACGCAGTATTTT. Encoded protein: CASSPRTVFPDTQYF. V is TRBV28 and J is TRBJ2-3; D perhaps matches TRBD1 (6 bases). Trimming shortened V by 5 bases and J by 4 bases, and 16 bases separated the two germline ends. The CDR3 spans 15 residues. Germline lookup yields CDR1 MDHEN and CDR2 SYDVKM. The full variable domain, completed using reference TRBV28 and TRBJ2-3, is DVKVTQSSRYLVKRTGEKVFLECVQDMDHENMFWYRQDPGLGLRLIYFSYDVKMKEKGDIPEGYSVSREKKERFSLILESASTNQTSMYLCASSPRTVFPDTQYFGPGTRLTVL.

J is TRBJ2-3 and V is TRBV6-6, with D unresolved. V gave up 3 bases and J gave up 6 bases, with 1 base separating them. The CDR3 sequence is 10 residues long. Per the germline V gene, CDR1 is MNHNY and CDR2 is SVGAGI (reference sequence). The CDR3 sequence is CASSYDTQYF. The CDR3 bases are TGTGCCAGCAGTTATGATACGCAGTATTTT.

V gene TRBV12-3 or TRBV12-4 combines with J gene TRBJ1-5; perhaps TRBD1 as D (5 bases). V lost 3 bases, J lost 9 bases, and 18 bases lay in between. This CDR3 comprises 15 residues. The DNA for the CDR3 is TGTGCCAGCAGTTTGGGGCAGGGAGGTTTGAGGCCCCAGCATTTT. Protein sequence: CASSLGQGGLRPQHF.

V gene TRBV2 combines with J gene TRBJ2-7; D possibly matches TRBD1 or TRBD2 (6 bases each). Germline V gene data show CDR1 as SNHLY and CDR2 as FYNNEI. Trimming took 2 bases from V and 1 from J, leaving 9 bases between them. CDR3 length: 14 residues. The CDR3 is CASSERGRSYEQYF. CDR3 DNA: TGTGCCAGCAGTGAACGGGGGCGATCCTACGAGCAGTACTTC.

The rearrangement links TRBV5-4 to TRBJ2-3; D is undetermined. This CDR3 comprises 11 residues. CDR1 and CDR2 (germline): SGHNT, YYREEE (reference sequence). Trimming left V 4 bases short and J 5 bases short, with 5 bases between. CDR3 sequence: CASSALDTQYF. The CDR3 DNA is TGTGCCAGCAGCGCGTTAGATACGCAGTATTTT.

This clonotype was counted a few times. The chain couples TRBV12-5 to TRBJ2-2; TRBD1 might be the D (6 bases). V shed 5 bases and J shed 6 bases, with 7 bases lying between them. Germline CDR1 LGHNT, CDR2 FRNRAP. The length of the CDR3 is 12 residues. CDR3 in DNA: TGTGCTAGTGGTGAGGGGGCCGGGGAGCTGTTTTTT. It specifies CASGEGAGELFF.

The chain links TRBV2 to TRBJ2-1; TRBD2 matches 8 bases. Germline V CDR1 and CDR2: SNHLY, FYNNEI. The CDR3 length is 13 residues. V trimming: 3 bases; J trimming: 8 bases; junction bases outside the gene matches: 3. In nucleotides, the CDR3 is TGTGCCAGCAGTGAGAGGACTAGCTATGAGCAGTTCTTC. Its protein product is CASSERTSYEQFF. The entire variable domain, with the rest obtained from reference TRBV2 and TRBJ2-1, is as follows: EPEVTQTPSHQVTQMGQEVILRCVPISNHLYFYWYRQILGQKVEFLVSFYNNEISEKSEIFDDQFSVERPDGSNFTLKIRSTKLEDSAMYFCASSERTSYEQFFGPGTRLTVL.

The chain couples TRBV6-5 to TRBJ2-1; D gene ambiguous. V gave up 7 bases and J gave up 4 bases, with 11 bases separating them. This CDR3 has 13 residues. CDR1 is MNHEY and CDR2 is SVGAGI in the germline V gene. The CDR3 region is CASTSYLYNEQFF. The CDR3 DNA reads as TGTGCCAGCACCTCCTACTTATACAATGAGCAGTTCTTC.

The chain has TRBV4-3 and TRBJ1-2, with D uncertain. V gave up 1 base and J gave up 0 bases, with 9 bases separating them. From germline, CDR1 is LGHNA and CDR2 YSLEER. This CDR3 region has 15 residues. In nucleotides, the CDR3 is TGCGCCAGCAGCCAAGCTGACAAAGCTAACTATGGCTACACCTTC. Translating gives CASSQADKANYGYTF.

The chain is built from TRBV20-1 and TRBJ2-7; the D is unclear. Germline V gives CDR1 DFQATT, CDR2 SNEGSKA (reference sequence). Trimming removed 3 bases from V and 4 bases from J, with 7 bases in between. The CDR3 extends over 11 amino acids. The CDR3 here is CSASQEYEQYF. In DNA form, the CDR3 reads TGCAGTGCTAGTCAGGAATACGAGCAGTACTTC.

The gene calls are TRBV12-5 and TRBJ2-3, with D perhaps matching TRBD1 or TRBD2 (5 bases each). V was pared by 2 bases and J by 3 bases, with 9 bases between. Germline V gene sequence: CDR1 LGHNT, CDR2 FRNRAP. The CDR3 sequence is 14 residues long. This CDR3 is CASGLRGVTDTQYF. CDR3 nucleotides: TGTGCTAGTGGTTTGCGAGGGGTGACAGATACGCAGTATTTT. Filled out from reference TRBV12-5 and TRBJ2-3, the complete variable domain reads DARVTQTPRHKVTEMGQEVTMRCQPILGHNTVFWYRQTMMQGLELLAYFRNRAPLDDSGMPKDRFSAEMPDATLATLKIQPSEPRDSAVYFCASGLRGVTDTQYFGPGTRLTVL.

The genes are TRBV4-3 and TRBJ2-7, with D unclear. The CDR3 is 16 residues long. CDR1 is LGHNA, CDR2 YSLEER, per germline. V lost 0 bases and J lost 3, with 15 bases in between. CDR3: CASSQDRQVFSYEQYF. The CDR3 DNA sequence: TGCGCCAGCAGCCAAGATCGTCAGGTTTTTAGCTACGAGCAGTACTTC.

V gene TRBV12-3 or TRBV12-4 combines with J gene TRBJ1-2; D not resolved. There are 13 residues in the CDR3. V dropped 6 bases and J dropped 2 bases, with 10 bases sitting between them. CDR3 amino acids: CASSLRTNYGYTF. The CDR3 nucleotides are TGTGCCAGCAGCCTCAGGACCAACTATGGCTACACCTTC.

CDR3 sequence: CSARDRETYYNEQFF. CDR3 sequence (DNA): TGCAGTGCTAGGGACAGGGAGACCTACTACAATGAGCAGTTCTTC. The chain uses TRBV20-1 and TRBJ2-1; TRBD1 aligns across 8 bases. The trim removed 3 bases at V and 3 bases at J, leaving 7 bases unmatched. This CDR3 has 15 residues. In germline, CDR1 is DFQATT, CDR2 SNEGSKA (reference sequence).

J is TRBJ1-1 and V is TRBV9; a possible D gene is TRBD1 (6 bases). CDR1 is SGDLS, CDR2 YYNGEE, per germline. The CDR3 is 12 residues long. V gave up 4 bases and J gave up 5 bases, with 9 bases separating them. This CDR3 is CASSSGVTEAFF. In DNA, the CDR3 is TGTGCCAGCAGCTCAGGGGTGACTGAAGCTTTCTTT.

The V and J genes are TRBV9 and TRBJ2-5; 9 bases line up with TRBD2. The CDR3 spans 15 residues. CDR1 is SGDLS, CDR2 YYNGEE, per germline. The ends lost 0 bases at V and 5 bases at J; junction bases unmatched: 5. CDR3 in amino acids: CASSVEASGDETQYF. The DNA of the CDR3 is TGTGCCAGCAGCGTAGAGGCTAGCGGGGATGAGACCCAGTACTTC.

This chain uses TRBV28 with TRBJ2-6; 7 positions agree with TRBD1. The germline CDR1 and CDR2 sequences are MDHEN and SYDVKM. V shed 5 bases and J 2 bases; nucleotides not matched to a gene: 9. The CDR3 totals 17 residues. CDR3 amino acids: CASSKPPTGAGANVLTF. The CDR3 DNA reads as TGTGCCAGCAGTAAACCCCCTACAGGGGCTGGGGCCAACGTCCTGACTTTC.